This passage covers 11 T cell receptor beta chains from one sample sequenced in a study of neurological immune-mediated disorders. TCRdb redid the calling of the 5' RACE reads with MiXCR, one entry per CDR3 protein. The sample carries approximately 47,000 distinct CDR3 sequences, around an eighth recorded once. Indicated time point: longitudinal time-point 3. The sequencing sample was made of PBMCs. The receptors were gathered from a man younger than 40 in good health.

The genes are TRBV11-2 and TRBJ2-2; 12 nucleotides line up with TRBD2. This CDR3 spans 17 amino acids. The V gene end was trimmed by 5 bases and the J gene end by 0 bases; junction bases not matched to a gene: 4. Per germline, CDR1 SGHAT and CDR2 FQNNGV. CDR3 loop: CASSPSGRAANTGELFF. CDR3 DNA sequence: TGTGCCAGCAGCCCTAGCGGGAGGGCGGCGAACACCGGGGAGCTGTTTTTT. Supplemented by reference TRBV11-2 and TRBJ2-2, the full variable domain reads EAGVAQSPRYKIIEKRQSVAFWCNPISGHATLYWYQQILGQGPKLLIQFQNNGVVDDSQLPKDRFSAERLKGVDSTLKIQPAKLEDSAVYLCASSPSGRAANTGELFFGEGSRLTVL.

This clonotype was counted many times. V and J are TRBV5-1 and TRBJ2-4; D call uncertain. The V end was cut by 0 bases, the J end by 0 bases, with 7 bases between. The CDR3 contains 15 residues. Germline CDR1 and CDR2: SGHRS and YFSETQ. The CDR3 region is CASSLGPGAKNIQYF. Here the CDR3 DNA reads TGCGCCAGCAGCTTGGGGCCAGGAGCCAAAAACATTCAGTACTTC. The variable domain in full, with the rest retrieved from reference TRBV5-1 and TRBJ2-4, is KAGVTQTPRYLIKTRGQQVTLSCSPISGHRSVSWYQQTPGQGLQFLFEYFSETQRNKGNFPGRFSGRQFSNSRSEMNVSTLELGDSALYLCASSLGPGAKNIQYFGAGTRLSVL.

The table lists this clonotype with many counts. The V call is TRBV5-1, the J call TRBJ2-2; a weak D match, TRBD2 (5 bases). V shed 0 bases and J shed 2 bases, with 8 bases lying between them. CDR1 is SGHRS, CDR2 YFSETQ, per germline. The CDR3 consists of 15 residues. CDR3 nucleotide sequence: TGCGCCAGCAGCTTGGCCGGGATCAACACCGGGGAGCTGTTTTTT. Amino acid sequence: CASSLAGINTGELFF.

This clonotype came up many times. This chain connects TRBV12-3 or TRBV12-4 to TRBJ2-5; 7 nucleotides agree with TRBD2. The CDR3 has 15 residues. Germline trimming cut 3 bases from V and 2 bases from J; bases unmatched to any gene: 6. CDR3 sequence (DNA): TGTGCCAGCAGTTTCACAACTAGCGCGCAAGAGACCCAGTACTTC. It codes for CASSFTTSAQETQYF.

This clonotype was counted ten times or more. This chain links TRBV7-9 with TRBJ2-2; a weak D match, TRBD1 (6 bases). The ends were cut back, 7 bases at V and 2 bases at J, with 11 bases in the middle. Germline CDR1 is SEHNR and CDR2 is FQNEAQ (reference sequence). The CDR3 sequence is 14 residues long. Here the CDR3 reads CASNPDSNTGELFF. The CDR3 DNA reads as TGTGCCAGCAACCCGGACAGCAACACCGGGGAGCTGTTTTTT.

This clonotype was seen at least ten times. CDR3 in amino acids: CASSLDRQGTYEQYF. The DNA of the CDR3 is TGCGCCAGCAGCTTGGACCGACAGGGAACCTACGAGCAGTACTTC. This chain joins TRBV5-1 and TRBJ2-7, with 7 bases matching TRBD1. The CDR3 is 15 residues long. The V gene's germline CDR1 is SGHRS and CDR2 YFSETQ. The V segment lost 0 bases and the J segment 2 bases; nucleotides outside the gene matches: 5.

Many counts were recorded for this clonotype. DNA of the CDR3: TGTGCCAGCAGTTACGGGAGCTCCTACAATGAGCAGTTCTTC. Translated: CASSYGSSYNEQFF. This chain connects TRBV6-6 to TRBJ2-1; TRBD2 is a possible D gene (5 bases). CDR1 is MNHNY and CDR2 is SVGAGI in the germline V gene (reference sequence). Trimming took 2 bases from V and 0 from J, leaving 5 bases between them. This CDR3 has 14 amino acids.

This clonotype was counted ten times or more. CDR3 in DNA: TGCGCCAGCAGCTTAGTTCTGGGACAGGAGACTAAAGCTTTCTTT. The encoded protein is CASSLVLGQETKAFF. The V and J genes are TRBV5-1 and TRBJ1-1; 8 bases agree with TRBD1. The CDR3 totals 15 residues. Trimming cost V 2 bases and J 9 bases; bases outside gene matches: 12. The germline V gene has CDR1 SGHRS and CDR2 YFSETQ.

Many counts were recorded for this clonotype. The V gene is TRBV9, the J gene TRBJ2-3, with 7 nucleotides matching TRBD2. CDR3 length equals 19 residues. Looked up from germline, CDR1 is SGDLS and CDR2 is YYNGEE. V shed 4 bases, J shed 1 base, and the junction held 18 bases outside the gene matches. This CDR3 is CASSPRGMTSLQRTDTQYF. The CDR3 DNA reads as TGTGCCAGCAGCCCCCGAGGGATGACTAGCCTACAACGCACAGATACGCAGTATTTT.

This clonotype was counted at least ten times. As DNA, the CDR3 is TGTGCCAGCAGTTTGCCCCCTGGGGCCAACGTCCTGACTTTC. This sequence encodes CASSLPPGANVLTF. The chain joins TRBV28 to TRBJ2-6; D unclear. The germline gives CDR1 MDHEN, CDR2 SYDVKM. V was pared by 3 bases and J by 2 bases, with 5 bases between. The CDR3 runs 14 residues.

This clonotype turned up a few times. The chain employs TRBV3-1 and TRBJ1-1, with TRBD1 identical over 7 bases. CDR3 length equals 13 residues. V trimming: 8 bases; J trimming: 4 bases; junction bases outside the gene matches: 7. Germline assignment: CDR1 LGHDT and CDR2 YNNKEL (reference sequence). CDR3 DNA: TGTGCCAGCCAGGGGCAGGGGGGCACTGAAGCTTTCTTT. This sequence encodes CASQGQGGTEAFF.